Following are 8 T cell receptor beta chains from one sample sequenced in a study of CD8 T cells in ankylosing spondylitis. TCRdb called the 5' RACE reads again in MiXCR, with one record for every CDR3 protein. The sample carries over 30,000 distinct CDR3 sequences, more than 15% recorded once. Specimen: blood. The source of these receptors is a male donor with ankylosing spondylitis or in good health (not recorded which).

The V call is TRBV29-1, the J call TRBJ2-7; D possibly corresponds to TRBD2 (6 bases). This CDR3 contains 12 residues. Germline CDR1 SQVTM, CDR2 ANQGSEA. V gave up 2 bases and J gave up 6 bases, with 11 bases separating them. The CDR3 sequence is CSVETRGGEQYF. The DNA for the CDR3 is TGCAGCGTTGAAACCCGGGGAGGCGAGCAGTACTTC.

This chain links TRBV20-1 with TRBJ1-1, with 9 bases fitting TRBD1. CDR1 is DFQATT and CDR2 is SNEGSKA in the germline V gene (reference sequence). With 2 bases clipped from V and 2 bases from J, the junction kept 15 bases outside the gene matches. The CDR3 has 18 amino acids. In DNA, the CDR3 is TGCAGTGCTAGATTAGCCAACTGGGACAGGGCAGGCAACACTGAAGCTTTCTTT. The encoded protein is CSARLANWDRAGNTEAFF.

This clonotype was seen more than once but under ten times. The chain is built from TRBV28 and TRBJ2-5, with 9 bases lining up with TRBD2. CDR1 MDHEN and CDR2 SYDVKM come from the germline V gene. The CDR3 is made up of 16 amino acids. The trim removed 3 bases at V and 0 bases at J, leaving 5 bases unmatched. CDR3 loop: CASSFPSGEYQETQYF. The CDR3 coding sequence is TGTGCCAGCAGTTTCCCTAGCGGGGAGTACCAAGAGACCCAGTACTTC.

This chain connects TRBV28 to TRBJ1-4; perhaps TRBD1 as D (5 bases). V lost 8 bases to trimming and J lost 5 bases, with 18 bases between them. Germline CDR1 and CDR2: MDHEN and SYDVKM. The CDR3 sequence is 15 residues long. The CDR3 is CASVLVRGLNEKLFF. In nucleotides, the CDR3 is TGTGCCAGCGTTCTCGTCCGGGGGTTAAATGAAAAACTGTTTTTT.

This clonotype was seen ten or more times. The chain combines TRBV20-1 with TRBJ2-3; 8 bases align to TRBD2. Trimming took 6 bases from V and 0 from J; bases not matched to a gene: 8. Germline CDR1 DFQATT, CDR2 SNEGSKA (reference sequence). CDR3 length: 15 amino acids. This chain's CDR3 is CSAPREGVSTDTQYF. The CDR3, as DNA: TGCAGTGCCCCTCGGGAGGGGGTAAGCACAGATACGCAGTATTTT.

This clonotype was counted only a few times. The chain uses TRBV5-1 and TRBJ2-5; TRBD1 matches 8 bases. The CDR3 covers 13 residues. CDR1 is SGHRS, CDR2 YFSETQ, per germline. The V gene end was trimmed by 5 bases and the J gene end by 5 bases; junction bases not matched to a gene: 5. CDR3 region: CASRNTGGETQYF. The CDR3 nucleotides read TGCGCCAGCAGAAACACAGGGGGGGAGACCCAGTACTTC.

This clonotype has just a few counts. The chain carries TRBV12-3 or TRBV12-4 and TRBJ2-2; D unclear. The length of the CDR3 is 15 residues. The germline V and J ends were trimmed by 2 bases and 6 bases, with 13 bases remaining between them. CDR3 region: CASSLLSGPAGELFF. Here the CDR3 DNA reads TGTGCCAGCAGTTTATTGTCTGGCCCCGCCGGGGAGCTGTTTTTT.

This clonotype was seen a single time. The V call is TRBV7-2, the J call TRBJ2-1; 7 bases match TRBD2. Trimming cost V 2 bases and J 5 bases; bases outside gene matches: 6. The CDR3 totals 15 residues. CDR1 is SGHTA, CDR2 FQGNSA, per germline. This CDR3 is CASSLQAGRNNEQFF. CDR3 DNA: TGTGCCAGCAGCTTACAAGCGGGGAGAAACAATGAGCAGTTCTTC. The full variable domain, in which reference TRBV7-2 and TRBJ2-1 provide the parts outside the CDR3, is GAGVSQSPSNKVTEKGKDVELRCDPISGHTALYWYRQSLGQGLEFLIYFQGNSAPDKSGLPSDRFSAERTGGSVSTLTIQRTQQEDSAVYLCASSLQAGRNNEQFFGPGTRLTVL.